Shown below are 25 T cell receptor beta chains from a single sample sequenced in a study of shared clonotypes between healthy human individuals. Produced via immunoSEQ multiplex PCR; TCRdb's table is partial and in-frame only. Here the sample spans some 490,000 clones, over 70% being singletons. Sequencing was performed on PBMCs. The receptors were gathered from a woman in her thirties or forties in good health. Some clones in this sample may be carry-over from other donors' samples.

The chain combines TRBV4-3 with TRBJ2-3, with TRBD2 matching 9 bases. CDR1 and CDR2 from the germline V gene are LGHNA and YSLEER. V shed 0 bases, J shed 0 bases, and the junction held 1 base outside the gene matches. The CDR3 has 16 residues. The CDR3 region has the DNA TGCGCCAGCAGCCAAGAGGGACTAGCTAGCACAGATACGCAGTATTTT. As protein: CASSQEGLASTDTQYF.

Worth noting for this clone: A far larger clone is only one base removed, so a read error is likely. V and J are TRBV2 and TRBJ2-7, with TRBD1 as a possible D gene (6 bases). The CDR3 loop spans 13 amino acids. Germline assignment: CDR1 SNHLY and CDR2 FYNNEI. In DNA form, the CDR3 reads TGTACCAGCAGCAGGGGTCGCTCCTACGAGCAGTACTTC. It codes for CTSSRGRSYEQYF. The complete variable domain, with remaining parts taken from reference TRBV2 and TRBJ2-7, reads EPEVTQTPSHQVTQMGQEVILRCVPISNHLYFYWYRQILGQKVEFLVSFYNNEISEKSEIFDDQFSVERPDGSNFTLKIRSTKLEDSAMYFCTSSRGRSYEQYFGPGTRLTVT.

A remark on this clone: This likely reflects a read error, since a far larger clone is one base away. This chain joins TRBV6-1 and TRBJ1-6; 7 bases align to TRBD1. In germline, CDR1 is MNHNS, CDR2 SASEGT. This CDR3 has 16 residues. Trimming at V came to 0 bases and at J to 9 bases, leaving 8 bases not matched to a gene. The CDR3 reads CASSEALGQEASPLHF. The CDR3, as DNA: TGTGCCAGCAGTGAAGCGCTTGGACAGGAGGCTTCACCCCTCCACTTT.

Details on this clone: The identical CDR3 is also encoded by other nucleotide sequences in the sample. CDR3 bases: TGTGCCAGTAGTATCGGACAGGGGGCTTACGAGCAGTACTTC. This codes for CASSIGQGAYEQYF. This chain connects TRBV19 to TRBJ2-7, with TRBD1 matching 11 bases. The length of the CDR3 is 14 residues. Trimming cost V 3 bases and J 4 bases; bases outside gene matches: 2. Per germline, CDR1 LNHDA and CDR2 SQIVND (reference sequence).

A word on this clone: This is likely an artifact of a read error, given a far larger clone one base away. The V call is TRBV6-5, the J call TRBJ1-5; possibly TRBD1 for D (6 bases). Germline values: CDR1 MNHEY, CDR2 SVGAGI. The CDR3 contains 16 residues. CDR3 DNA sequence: TGTGCCAGCAATTACTCGACAGGCTATAGCAATCAGCCCCAGCATTTT. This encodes CASNYSTGYSNQPQHF.

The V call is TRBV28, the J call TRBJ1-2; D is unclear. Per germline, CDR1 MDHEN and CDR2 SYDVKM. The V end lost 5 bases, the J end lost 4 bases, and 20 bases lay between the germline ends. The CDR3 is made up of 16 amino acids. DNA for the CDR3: TGTGCCAGCAGTCCAAACCCCCCCAGGTTCCGCTATGGCTACACCTTC. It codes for CASSPNPPRFRYGYTF.

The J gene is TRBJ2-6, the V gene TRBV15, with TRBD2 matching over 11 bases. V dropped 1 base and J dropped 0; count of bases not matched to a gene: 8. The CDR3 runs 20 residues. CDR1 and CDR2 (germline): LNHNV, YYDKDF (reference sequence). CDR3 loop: CATSRVRGGLAASGANVLTF. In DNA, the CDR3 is TGTGCCACCAGCAGAGTACGGGGGGGACTAGCGGCCTCTGGGGCCAACGTCCTGACTTTC. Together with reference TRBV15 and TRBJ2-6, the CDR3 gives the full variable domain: DAMVIQNPRYQVTQFGKPVTLSCSQTLNHNVMYWYQQKSSQAPKLLFHYYDKDFNNEADTPDNFQSRRPNTSFCFLDIRSPGLGDTAMYLCATSRVRGGLAASGANVLTFGAGSRLTVL.

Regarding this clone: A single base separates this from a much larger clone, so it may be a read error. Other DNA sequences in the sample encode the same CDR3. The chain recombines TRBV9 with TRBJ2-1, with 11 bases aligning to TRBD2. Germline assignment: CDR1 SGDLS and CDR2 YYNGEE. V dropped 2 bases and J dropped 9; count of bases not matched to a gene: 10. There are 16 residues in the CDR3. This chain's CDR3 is CASSVDPTSGSGEQFF. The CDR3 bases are TGTGCCAGCAGCGTGGACCCTACTAGCGGGAGCGGTGAGCAGTTCTTC.

CDR3 sequence reads: CASSLFGQGGYQPQHF. CDR3 DNA: TGTGCCAGCAGTTTGTTCGGACAGGGGGGGTATCAGCCCCAGCATTTT. V usage is TRBV28 and J usage is TRBJ1-5, with 10 bases fitting TRBD1. Germline V gives CDR1 MDHEN, CDR2 SYDVKM. The CDR3 runs 16 residues. J gave up 5 bases and V 3 bases, and 7 bases lay outside the gene matches.

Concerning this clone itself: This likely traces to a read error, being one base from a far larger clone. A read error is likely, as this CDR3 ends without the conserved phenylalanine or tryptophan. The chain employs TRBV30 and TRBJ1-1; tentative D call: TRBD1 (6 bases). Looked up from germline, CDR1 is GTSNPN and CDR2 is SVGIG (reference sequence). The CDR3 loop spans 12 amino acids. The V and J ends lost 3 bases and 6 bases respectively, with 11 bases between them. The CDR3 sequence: CAWRGAAAEAFS. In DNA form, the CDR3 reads TGTGCCTGGAGGGGGGCGGCAGCTGAAGCTTTCTCT.

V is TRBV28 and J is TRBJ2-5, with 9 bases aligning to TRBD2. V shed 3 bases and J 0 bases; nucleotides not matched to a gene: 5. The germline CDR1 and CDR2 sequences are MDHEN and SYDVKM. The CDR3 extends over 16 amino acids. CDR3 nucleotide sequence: TGTGCCAGCAGTTTTTTAGCGGGAGCGTACCAAGAGACCCAGTACTTC. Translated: CASSFLAGAYQETQYF.

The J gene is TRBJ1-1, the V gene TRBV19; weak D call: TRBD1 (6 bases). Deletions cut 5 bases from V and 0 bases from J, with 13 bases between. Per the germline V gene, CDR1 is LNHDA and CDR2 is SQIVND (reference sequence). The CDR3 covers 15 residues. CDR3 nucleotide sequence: TGTGCCAGTAGTTGGACAGAACAGTTGAACACTGAAGCTTTCTTT. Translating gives CASSWTEQLNTEAFF.

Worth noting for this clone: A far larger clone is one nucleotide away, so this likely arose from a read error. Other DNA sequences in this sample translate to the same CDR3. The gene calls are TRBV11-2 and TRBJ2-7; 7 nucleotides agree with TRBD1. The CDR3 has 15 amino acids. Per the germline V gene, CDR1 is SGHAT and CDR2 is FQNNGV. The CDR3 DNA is TGTGCCAGCAGCGATCGGACAGGAGGTTTCTACGAGCAATACTTC. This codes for CASSDRTGGFYEQYF.

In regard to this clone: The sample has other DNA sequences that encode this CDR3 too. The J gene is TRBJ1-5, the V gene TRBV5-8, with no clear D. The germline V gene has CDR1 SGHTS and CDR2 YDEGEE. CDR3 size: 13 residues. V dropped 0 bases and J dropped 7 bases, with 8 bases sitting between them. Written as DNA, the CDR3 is TGTGCCAGCAGCTTGGTAAAGGGACAGCCCCAGCATTTT. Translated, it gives CASSLVKGQPQHF.

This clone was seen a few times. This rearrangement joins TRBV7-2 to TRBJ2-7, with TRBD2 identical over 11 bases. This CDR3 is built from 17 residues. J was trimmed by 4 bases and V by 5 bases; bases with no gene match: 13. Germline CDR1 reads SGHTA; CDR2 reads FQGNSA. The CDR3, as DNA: TGTGCCAGCAGCCCCCCCCTACTAGCGGGAGATTGGTACGAGCAGTACTTC. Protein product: CASSPPLLAGDWYEQYF. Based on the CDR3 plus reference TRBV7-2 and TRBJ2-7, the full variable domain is GAGVSQSPSNKVTEKGKDVELRCDPISGHTALYWYRQSLGQGLEFLIYFQGNSAPDKSGLPSDRFSAERTGGSVSTLTIQRTQQEDSAVYLCASSPPLLAGDWYEQYFGPGTRLTVT.

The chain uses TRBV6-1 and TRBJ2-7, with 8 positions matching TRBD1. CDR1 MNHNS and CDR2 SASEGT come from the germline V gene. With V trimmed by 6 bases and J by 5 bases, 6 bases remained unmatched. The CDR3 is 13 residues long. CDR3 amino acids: CASRDSGGHEQYF. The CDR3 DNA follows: TGTGCCAGCAGAGACTCAGGGGGCCACGAGCAGTACTTC.

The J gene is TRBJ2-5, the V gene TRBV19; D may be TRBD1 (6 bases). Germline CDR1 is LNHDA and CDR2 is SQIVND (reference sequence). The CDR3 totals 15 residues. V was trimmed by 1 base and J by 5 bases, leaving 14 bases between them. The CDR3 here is CASSIGSGVGETQYF. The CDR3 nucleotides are TGTGCCAGTAGTATAGGGTCAGGGGTCGGGGAGACCCAGTACTTC.

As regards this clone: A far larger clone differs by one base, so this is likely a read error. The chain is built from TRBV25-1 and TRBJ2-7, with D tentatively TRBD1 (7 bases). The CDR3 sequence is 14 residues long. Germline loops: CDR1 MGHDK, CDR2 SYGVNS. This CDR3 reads CASSDSAGGYEQCF. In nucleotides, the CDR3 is TGTGCCAGCAGTGACTCCGCAGGGGGGTACGAGCAGTGCTTC.

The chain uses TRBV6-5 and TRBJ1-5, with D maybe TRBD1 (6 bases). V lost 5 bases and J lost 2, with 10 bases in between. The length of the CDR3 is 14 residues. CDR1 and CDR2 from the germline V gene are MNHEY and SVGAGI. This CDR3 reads CASSTGLRNQPQHF. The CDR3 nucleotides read TGTGCCAGCAGTACAGGGCTTCGCAATCAGCCCCAGCATTTT.

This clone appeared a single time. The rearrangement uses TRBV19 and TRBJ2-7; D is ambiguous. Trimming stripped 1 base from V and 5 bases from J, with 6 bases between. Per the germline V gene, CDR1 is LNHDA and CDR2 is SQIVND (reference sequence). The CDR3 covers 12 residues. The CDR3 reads CASSIVPNEQYF. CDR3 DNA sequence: TGTGCCAGTAGTATAGTGCCGAACGAGCAGTACTTC.

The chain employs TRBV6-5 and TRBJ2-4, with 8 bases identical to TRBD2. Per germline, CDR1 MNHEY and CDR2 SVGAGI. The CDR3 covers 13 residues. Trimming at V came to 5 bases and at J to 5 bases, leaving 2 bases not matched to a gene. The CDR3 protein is CASSETSENIQYF. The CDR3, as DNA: TGTGCCAGCAGTGAGACTAGCGAAAACATTCAGTACTTC.

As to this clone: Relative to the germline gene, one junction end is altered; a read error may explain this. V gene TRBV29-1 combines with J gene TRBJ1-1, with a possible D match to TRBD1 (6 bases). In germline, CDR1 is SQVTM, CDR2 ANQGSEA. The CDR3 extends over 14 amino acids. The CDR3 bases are TGCAGCGTTGTCCTAACCAGGGGTGGGATTGAAGATTTCTTT. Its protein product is CSVVLTRGGIEDFF. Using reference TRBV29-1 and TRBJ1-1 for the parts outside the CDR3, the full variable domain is SAVISQKPSRDICQRGTSLTIQCQVDSQVTMMFWYRQQPGQSLTLIATANQGSEATYESGFVIDKFPISRPNLTFSTLTVSNMSPEDSSIYLCSVVLTRGGIEDFFGQGTRLTVV.

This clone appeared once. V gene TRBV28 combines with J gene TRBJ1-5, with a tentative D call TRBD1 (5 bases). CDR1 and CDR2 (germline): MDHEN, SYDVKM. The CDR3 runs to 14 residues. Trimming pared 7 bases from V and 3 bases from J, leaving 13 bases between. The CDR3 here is CASKTGGINQPQHF. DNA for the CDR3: TGTGCCAGCAAAACCGGGGGAATCAATCAGCCCCAGCATTTT.

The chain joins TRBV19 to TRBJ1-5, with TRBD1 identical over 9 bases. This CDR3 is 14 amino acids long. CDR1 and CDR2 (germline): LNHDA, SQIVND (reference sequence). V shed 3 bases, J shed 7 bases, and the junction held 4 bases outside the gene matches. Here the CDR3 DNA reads TGTGCCAGTAGTATGAGAACAGGGGGCCAGCCCCAGCATTTT. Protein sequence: CASSMRTGGQPQHF.

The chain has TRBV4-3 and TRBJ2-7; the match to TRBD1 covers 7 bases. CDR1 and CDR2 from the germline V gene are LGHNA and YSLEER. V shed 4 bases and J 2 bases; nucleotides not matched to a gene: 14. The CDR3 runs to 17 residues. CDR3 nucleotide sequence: TGCGCCAGCAGCCGGGGCGCTAACAGGGGCACGGCCTACGAGCAGTACTTC. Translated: CASSRGANRGTAYEQYF.